This TCR beta chain appears in the sequencing data of a study of T cells expressing NK-cell markers. TCRdb reprocessed the 5' RACE reads, with one entry per CDR3 protein and no DNA. The specimen's table records some 460,000 distinct CDR3 sequences. The receptor was derived from a woman aged 50 to 60 in good health. Sequencing was done on a sample of blood T cells: a sorted CD56 or NKG2C T cell subset, CD4+ or CD8+ T cells, or bulk PBMC T cells (not recorded which).

The CDR3 sequence is CASSPDPQSGNTIYF. V gene TRBV7-2 combines with J gene TRBJ1-3; TCRdb outputs TRBD1, but without DNA this stays unchecked. CDR3 length: 15 amino acids. Germline values: CDR1 SGHTA, CDR2 FQGNSA.